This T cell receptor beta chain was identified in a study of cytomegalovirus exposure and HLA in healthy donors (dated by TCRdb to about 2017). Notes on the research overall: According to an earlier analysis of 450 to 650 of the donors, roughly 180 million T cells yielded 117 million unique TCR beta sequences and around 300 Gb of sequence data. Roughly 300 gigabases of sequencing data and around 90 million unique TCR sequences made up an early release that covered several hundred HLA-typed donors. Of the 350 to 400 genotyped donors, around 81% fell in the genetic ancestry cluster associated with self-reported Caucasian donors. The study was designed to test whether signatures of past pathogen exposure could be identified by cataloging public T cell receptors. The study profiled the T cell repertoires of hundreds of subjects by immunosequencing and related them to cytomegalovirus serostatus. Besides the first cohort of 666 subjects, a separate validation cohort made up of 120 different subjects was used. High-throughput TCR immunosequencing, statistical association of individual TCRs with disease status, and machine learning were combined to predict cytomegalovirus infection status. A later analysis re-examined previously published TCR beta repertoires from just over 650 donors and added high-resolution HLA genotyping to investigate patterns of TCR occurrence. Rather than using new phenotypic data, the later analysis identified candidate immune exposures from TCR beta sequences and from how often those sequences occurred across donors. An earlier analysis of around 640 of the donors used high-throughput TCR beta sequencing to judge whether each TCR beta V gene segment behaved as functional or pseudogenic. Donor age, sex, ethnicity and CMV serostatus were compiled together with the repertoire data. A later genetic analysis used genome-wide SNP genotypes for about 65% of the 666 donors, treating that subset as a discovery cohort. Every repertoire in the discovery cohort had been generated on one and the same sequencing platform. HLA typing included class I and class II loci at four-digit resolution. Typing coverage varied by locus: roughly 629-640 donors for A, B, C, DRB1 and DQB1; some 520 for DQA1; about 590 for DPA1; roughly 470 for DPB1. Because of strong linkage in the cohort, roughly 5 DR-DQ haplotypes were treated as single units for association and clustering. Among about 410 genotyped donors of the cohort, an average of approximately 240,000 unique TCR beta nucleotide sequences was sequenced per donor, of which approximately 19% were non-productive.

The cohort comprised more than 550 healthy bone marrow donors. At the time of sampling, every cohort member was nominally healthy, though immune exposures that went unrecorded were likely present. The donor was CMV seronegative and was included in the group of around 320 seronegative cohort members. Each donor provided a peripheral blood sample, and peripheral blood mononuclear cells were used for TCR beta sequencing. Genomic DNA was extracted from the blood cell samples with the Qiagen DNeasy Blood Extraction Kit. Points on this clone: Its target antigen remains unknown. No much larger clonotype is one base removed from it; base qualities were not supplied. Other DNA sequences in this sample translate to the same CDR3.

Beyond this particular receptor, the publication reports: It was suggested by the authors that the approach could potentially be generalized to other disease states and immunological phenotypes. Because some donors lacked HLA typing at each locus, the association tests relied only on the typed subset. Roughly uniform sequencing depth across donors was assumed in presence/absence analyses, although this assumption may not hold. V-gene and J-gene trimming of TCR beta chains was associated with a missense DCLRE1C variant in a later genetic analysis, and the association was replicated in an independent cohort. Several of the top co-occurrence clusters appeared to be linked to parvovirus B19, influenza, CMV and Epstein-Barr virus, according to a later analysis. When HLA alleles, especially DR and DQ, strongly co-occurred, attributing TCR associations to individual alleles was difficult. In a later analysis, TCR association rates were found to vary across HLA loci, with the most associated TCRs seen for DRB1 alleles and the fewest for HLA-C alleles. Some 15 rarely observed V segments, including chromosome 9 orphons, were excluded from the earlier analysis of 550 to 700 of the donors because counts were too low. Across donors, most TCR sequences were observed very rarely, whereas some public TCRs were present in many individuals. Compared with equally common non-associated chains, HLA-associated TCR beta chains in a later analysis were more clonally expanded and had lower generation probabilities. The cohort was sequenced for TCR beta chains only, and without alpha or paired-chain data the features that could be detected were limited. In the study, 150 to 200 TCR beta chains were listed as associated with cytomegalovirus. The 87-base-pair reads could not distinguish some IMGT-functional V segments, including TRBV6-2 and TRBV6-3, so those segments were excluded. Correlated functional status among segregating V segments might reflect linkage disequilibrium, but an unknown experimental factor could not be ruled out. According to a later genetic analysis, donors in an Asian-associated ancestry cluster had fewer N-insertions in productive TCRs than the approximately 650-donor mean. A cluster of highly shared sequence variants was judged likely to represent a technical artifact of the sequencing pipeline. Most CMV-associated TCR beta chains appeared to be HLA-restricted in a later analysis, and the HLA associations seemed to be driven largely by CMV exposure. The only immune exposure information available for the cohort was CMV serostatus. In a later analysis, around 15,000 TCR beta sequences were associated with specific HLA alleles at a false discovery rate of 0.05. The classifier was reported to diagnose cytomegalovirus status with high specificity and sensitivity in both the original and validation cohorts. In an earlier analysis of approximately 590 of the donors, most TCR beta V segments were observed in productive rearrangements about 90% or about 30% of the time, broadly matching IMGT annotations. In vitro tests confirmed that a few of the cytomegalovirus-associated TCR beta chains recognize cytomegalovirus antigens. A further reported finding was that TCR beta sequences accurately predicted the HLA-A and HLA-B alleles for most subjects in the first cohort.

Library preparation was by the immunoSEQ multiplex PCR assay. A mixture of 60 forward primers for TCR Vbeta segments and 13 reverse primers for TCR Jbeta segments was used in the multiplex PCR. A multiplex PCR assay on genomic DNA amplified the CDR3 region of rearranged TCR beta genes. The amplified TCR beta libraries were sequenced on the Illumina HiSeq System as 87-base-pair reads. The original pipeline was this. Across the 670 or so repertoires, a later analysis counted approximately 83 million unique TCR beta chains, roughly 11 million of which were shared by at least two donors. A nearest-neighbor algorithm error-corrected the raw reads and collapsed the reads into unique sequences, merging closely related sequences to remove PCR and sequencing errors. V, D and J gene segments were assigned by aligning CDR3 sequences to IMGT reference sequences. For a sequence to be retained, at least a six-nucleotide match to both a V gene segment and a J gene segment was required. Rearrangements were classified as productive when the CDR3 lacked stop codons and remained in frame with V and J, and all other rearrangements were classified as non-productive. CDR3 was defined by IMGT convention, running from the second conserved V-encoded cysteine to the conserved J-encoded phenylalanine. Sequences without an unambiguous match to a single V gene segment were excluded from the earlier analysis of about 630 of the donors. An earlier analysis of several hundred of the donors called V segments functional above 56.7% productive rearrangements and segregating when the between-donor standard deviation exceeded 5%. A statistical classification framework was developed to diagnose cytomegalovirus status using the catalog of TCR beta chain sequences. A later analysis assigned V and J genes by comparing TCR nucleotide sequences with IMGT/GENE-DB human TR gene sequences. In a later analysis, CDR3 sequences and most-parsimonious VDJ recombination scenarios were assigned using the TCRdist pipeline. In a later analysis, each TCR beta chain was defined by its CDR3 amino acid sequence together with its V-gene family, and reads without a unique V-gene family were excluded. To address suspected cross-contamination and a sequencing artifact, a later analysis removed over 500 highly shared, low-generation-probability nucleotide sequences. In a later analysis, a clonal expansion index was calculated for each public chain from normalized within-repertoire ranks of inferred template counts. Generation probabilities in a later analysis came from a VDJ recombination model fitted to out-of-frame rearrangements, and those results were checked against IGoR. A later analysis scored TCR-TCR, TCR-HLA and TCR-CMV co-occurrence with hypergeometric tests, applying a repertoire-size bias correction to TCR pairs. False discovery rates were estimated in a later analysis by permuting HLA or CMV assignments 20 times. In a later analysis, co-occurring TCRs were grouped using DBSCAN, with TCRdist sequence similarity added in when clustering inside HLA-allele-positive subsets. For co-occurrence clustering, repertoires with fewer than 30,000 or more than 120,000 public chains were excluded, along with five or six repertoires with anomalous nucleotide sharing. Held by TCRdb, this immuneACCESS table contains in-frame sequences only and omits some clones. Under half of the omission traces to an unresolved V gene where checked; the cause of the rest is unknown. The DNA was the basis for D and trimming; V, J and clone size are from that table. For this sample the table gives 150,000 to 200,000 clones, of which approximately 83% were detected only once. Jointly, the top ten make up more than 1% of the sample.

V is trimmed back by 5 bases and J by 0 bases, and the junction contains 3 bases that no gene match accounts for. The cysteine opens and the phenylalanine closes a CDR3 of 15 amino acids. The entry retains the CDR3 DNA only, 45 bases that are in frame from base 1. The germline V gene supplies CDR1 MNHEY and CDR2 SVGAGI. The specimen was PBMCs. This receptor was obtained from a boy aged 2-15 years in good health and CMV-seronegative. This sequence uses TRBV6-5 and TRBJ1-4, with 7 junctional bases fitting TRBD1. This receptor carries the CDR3 CASSRTGATNEKLFF. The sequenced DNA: TGTGCCAGCAGTCGGACAGGAGCAACTAATGAAAAACTGTTTTTT.